The source of this T cell receptor (beta chain) is a study of Ad26.COV2.S vaccination and SARS-CoV-2 variants (dated by TCRdb to the early 2020s). For the study in its entirety: Donors in the vaccine arm were drawn from COV1001, a multicentre, randomized, double-blind, placebo-controlled phase I-IIa trial testing Ad26.COV2.S in healthy adults. Ad26.COV2.S was administered intramuscularly at 5 x 10^10 or 1 x 10^11 viral particles, either as a single shot or as two shots given 56 days apart. The specificity and breadth of SARS-CoV-2-reactive T cell receptors after Ad26.COV2.S vaccination were assessed by TCRbeta repertoire sequencing. A total of roughly 30 samples were included in the TCR-sequenced set, comprising some 20 Ad26.COV2.S vaccine recipients, 5 placebo recipients and 8 SARS-CoV-2 convalescent individuals. Trial participants were randomized into five groups of five, in which low-dose or high-dose Ad26.COV2.S was given once or twice, or placebo was given on both occasions. Throughout the experiments and outcome assessment, investigators stayed blinded to trial group allocation. Summary of the overall study and its limitations: The authors noted that total T cell responses may have been underestimated by the TCR breadth and depth analyses. Vaccine and placebo recipients had comparable non-spike TCR breadth, which fits with the vaccine containing only spike. The study was not powered to compare responses between vaccine doses or regimens. Substantial breadth of spike-specific CD8+ and CD4+ T cell responses was reported after vaccination. Higher spike-specific TCR breadth was observed in Ad26.COV2.S recipients than in placebo recipients (P = 0.0014).

The label giving this sample's treatment or condition can be read as: 15 to 20 received Ad26.COV2.S at low or high dose, single or two shots; 5 received placebo; per-sample allocation not given. For vaccine and placebo recipients, the sequenced repertoires came from samples collected on day 63 after the first injection. Between 29 July and 7 August 2020, Cohort 1b enrolled fewer than 30 adults aged 18-55 years at one site in Boston, USA. Ad26.COV2.S was a replication-incompetent adenovirus type 26 vector expressing a prefusion-stabilized SARS-CoV-2 spike protein from the original Wuhan strain. The immunoSEQ Assay was the method used to sequence TCRbeta CDR3 regions. After extraction, genomic DNA underwent amplification by bias-controlled multiplex PCR, followed by high-throughput sequencing. Under the source paper's analysis protocol: To quantify the absolute abundance of every unique TCRbeta CDR3 region, sequences were collapsed and filtered. T cell fraction was estimated by normalization of TCRbeta template counts to usable DNA, with usable DNA being measured through amplification of reference genes present in all nucleated cells. Repertoire TCRs were annotated as SARS-CoV-2-specific by exact matching of V gene, CDR3 amino acid sequence and J gene to a known reactive TCR set. MIRA supplied the reference SARS-CoV-2 TCR set, which was filtered for enrichment in COVID-19-positive ImmuneCODE repertoires so that public or cross-reactive TCRs were removed. Using the MIRA antigens, annotated TCRs were further analysed by specific ORF or by position within an ORF. Breadth was defined as the number of annotated unique rearrangements divided by the total number of unique productive rearrangements, and depth was defined as the summed frequency of the annotated unique rearrangements. Two-sided Wilcoxon rank-sum tests were used to compare TCR breadth between groups. TCRdb re-hosts the immuneACCESS table, in-frame sequences only. Its copies lack some clones; in the studies checked, an unresolved V gene accounts for under half of them, and the cause for the rest is not known. Clone size and the V and J calls come from that table; the DNA yielded D and trimming. The sample data list approximately 360,000 clones, and approximately 83% of these were observed just once. The ten largest clones represent approximately 7% of the sample.

Of note for this clone: Its cognate antigen has yet to be identified. Base qualities are not at hand, and no much larger clone is one base apart.

V and J are trimmed by 8 bases and 8 bases, and the gene matches miss 11 bases of the junction. From a lookup of the germline V gene (reference sequence), CDR1 and CDR2 are LNHDA and SQIVND. Including the terminal cysteine and phenylalanine, the CDR3 comprises 16 residues. The only DNA kept is the CDR3, 48 bases in frame from the first base. This specimen was peripheral blood, taken in a trial of Ad26.COV2.S vaccine versus placebo. The TCR was taken from a person aged 18-65 years who received the Ad26.COV2.S COVID-19 vaccine or a placebo. This sequence uses TRBV19 and TRBJ2-1, with 14 bases in between that match TRBD2. The sequence in DNA is TGTGCCAGTTGTTCCAAGGGGACTAGCGGGAGCTATGAGCAGTTCTTC. Its translation is CASCSKGTSGSYEQFF. With the rest looked up from the reference TRBV19 and TRBJ2-1 genes rather than sequenced, the full variable domain is DGGITQSPKYLFRKEGQNVTLSCEQNLNHDAMYWYRQDPGQGLRLIYYSQIVNDFQKGDIAEGYSVSREKKESFPLTVTSAQKNPTAFYLCASCSKGTSGSYEQFFGPGTRLTVL.